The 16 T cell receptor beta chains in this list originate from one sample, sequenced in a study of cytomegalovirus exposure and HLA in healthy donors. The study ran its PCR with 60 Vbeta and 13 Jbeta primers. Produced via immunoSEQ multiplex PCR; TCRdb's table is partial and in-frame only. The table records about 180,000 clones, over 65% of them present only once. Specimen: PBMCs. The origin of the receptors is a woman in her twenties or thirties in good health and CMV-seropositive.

The CDR3 reads CASRGGGSYEQYF. Written as DNA, the CDR3 is TGTGCCAGCAGGGGAGGGGGATCCTACGAGCAGTACTTC. The chain combines TRBV28 with TRBJ2-7; the D gene is possibly TRBD2 (7 bases). This CDR3 has 13 residues. Germline loops: CDR1 MDHEN, CDR2 SYDVKM. Between the trimmed V and J ends, which lost 6 bases and 1 base, there was a span of 10 bases.

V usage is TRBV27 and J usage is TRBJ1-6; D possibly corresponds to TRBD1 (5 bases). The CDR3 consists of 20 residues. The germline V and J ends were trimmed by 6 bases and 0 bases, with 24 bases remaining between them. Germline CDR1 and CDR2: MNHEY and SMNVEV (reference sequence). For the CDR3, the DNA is TGTGCCAGCAGAGTTTCCGGTAGCCAGGGCGCGAGCTCCTATAATTCACCCCTCCACTTT. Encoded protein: CASRVSGSQGASSYNSPLHF.

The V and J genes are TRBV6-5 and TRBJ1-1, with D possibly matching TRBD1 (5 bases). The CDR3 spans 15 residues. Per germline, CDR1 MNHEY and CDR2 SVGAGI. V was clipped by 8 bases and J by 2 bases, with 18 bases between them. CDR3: CASALSLGTNTEAFF. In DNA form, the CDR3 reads TGTGCCAGCGCATTAAGTTTAGGGACTAACACTGAAGCTTTCTTT.

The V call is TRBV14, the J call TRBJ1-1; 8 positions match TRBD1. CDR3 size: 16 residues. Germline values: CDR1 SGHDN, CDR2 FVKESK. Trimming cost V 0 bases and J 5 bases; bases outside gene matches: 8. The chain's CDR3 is CASSQEDRGFNTEAFF. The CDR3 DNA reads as TGTGCCAGCAGCCAAGAAGACAGGGGCTTTAATACTGAAGCTTTCTTT.

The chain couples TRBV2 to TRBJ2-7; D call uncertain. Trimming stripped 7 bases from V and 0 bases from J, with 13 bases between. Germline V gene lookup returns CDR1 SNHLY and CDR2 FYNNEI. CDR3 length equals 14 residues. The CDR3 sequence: CASTLWYSSYEQYF. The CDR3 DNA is TGTGCCAGCACCCTATGGTACAGCTCCTACGAGCAGTACTTC.

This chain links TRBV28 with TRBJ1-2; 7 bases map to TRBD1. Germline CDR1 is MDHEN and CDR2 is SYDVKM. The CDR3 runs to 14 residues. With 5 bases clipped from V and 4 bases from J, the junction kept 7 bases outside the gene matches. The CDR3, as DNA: TGTGCCAGCAGTAAGACAGGGAGATCCTATGGCTACACCTTC. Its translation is CASSKTGRSYGYTF.

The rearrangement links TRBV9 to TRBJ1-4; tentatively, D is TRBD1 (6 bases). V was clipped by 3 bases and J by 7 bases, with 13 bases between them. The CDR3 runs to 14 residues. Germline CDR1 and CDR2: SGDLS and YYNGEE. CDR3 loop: CASSGPGTPEKLFF. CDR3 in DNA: TGTGCCAGCAGCGGCCCTGGGACACCTGAAAAACTGTTTTTT. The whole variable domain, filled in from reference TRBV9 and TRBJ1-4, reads DSGVTQTPKHLITATGQRVTLRCSPRSGDLSVYWYQQSLDQGLQFLIQYYNGEERAKGNILERFSAQQFPDLHSELNLSSLELGDSALYFCASSGPGTPEKLFFGSGTQLSVL.

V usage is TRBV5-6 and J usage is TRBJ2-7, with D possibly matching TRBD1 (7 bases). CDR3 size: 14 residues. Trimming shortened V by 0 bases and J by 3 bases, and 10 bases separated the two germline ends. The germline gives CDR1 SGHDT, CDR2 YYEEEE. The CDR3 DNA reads TGTGCCAGCAGCTTGGCCAGGGGGGTCTACGAGCAGTACTTC. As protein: CASSLARGVYEQYF. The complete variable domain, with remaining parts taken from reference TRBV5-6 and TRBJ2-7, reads DAGVTQSPTHLIKTRGQQVTLRCSPKSGHDTVSWYQQALGQGPQFIFQYYEEEERQRGNFPDRFSGHQFPNYSSELNVNALLLGDSALYLCASSLARGVYEQYFGPGTRLTVT.

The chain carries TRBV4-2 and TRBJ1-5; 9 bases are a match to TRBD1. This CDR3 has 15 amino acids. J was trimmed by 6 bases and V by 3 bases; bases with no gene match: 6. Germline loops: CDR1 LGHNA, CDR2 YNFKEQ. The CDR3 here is CASSHSGTGIQPQHF. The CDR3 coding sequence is TGTGCCAGCAGCCACTCCGGGACAGGGATTCAGCCCCAGCATTTT.

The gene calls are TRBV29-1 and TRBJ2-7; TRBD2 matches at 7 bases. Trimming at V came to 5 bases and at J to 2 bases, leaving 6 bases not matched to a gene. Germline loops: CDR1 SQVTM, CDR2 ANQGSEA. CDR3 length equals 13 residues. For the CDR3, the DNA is TGCAGCGTTAGTGTGGGAGGGGCCTACGAGCAGTACTTC. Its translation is CSVSVGGAYEQYF.

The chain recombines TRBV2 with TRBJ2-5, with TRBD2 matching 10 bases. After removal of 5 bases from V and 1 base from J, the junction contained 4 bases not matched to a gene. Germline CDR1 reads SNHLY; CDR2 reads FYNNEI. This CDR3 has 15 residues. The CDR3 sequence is CASSPRTSGQETQYF. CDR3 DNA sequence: TGTGCCAGCAGTCCCAGGACTAGCGGCCAAGAGACCCAGTACTTC.

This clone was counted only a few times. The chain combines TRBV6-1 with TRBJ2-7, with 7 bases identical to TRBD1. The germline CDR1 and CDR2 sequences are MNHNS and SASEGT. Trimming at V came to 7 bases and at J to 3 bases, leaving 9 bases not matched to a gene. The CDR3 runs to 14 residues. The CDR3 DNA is TGTGCCAGCACCGTCCGGGACAGCTACTACGAGCAGTACTTC. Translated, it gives CASTVRDSYYEQYF.

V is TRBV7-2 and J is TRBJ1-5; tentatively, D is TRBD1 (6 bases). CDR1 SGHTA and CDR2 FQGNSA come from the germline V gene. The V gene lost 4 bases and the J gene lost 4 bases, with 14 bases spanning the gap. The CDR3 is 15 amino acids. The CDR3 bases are TGTGCCAGCAGCTCCCGGCGGGGGGCTAATCAGCCCCAGCATTTT. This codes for CASSSRRGANQPQHF.

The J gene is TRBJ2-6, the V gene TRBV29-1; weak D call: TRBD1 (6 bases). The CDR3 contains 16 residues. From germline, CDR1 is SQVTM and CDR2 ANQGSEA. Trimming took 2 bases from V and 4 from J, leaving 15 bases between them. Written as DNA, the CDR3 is TGCAGCGTTGAAACAGGGTTTGCTCTCGGGGCCAACGTCCTGACTTTC. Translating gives CSVETGFALGANVLTF.

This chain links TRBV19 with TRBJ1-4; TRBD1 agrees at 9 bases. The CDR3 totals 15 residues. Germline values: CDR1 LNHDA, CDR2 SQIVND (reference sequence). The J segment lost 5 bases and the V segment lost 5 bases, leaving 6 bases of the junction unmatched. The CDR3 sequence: CASSLRGTGNEKLFF. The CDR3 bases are TGTGCCAGTAGTCTGAGGGGGACAGGGAATGAAAAACTGTTTTTT.

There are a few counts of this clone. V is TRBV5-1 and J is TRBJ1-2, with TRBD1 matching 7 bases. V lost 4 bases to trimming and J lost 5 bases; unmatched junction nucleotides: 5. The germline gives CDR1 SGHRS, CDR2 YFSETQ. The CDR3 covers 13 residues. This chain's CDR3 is CASSRGQVYGYTF. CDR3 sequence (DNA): TGCGCCAGCAGCCGCGGACAGGTTTATGGCTACACCTTC.